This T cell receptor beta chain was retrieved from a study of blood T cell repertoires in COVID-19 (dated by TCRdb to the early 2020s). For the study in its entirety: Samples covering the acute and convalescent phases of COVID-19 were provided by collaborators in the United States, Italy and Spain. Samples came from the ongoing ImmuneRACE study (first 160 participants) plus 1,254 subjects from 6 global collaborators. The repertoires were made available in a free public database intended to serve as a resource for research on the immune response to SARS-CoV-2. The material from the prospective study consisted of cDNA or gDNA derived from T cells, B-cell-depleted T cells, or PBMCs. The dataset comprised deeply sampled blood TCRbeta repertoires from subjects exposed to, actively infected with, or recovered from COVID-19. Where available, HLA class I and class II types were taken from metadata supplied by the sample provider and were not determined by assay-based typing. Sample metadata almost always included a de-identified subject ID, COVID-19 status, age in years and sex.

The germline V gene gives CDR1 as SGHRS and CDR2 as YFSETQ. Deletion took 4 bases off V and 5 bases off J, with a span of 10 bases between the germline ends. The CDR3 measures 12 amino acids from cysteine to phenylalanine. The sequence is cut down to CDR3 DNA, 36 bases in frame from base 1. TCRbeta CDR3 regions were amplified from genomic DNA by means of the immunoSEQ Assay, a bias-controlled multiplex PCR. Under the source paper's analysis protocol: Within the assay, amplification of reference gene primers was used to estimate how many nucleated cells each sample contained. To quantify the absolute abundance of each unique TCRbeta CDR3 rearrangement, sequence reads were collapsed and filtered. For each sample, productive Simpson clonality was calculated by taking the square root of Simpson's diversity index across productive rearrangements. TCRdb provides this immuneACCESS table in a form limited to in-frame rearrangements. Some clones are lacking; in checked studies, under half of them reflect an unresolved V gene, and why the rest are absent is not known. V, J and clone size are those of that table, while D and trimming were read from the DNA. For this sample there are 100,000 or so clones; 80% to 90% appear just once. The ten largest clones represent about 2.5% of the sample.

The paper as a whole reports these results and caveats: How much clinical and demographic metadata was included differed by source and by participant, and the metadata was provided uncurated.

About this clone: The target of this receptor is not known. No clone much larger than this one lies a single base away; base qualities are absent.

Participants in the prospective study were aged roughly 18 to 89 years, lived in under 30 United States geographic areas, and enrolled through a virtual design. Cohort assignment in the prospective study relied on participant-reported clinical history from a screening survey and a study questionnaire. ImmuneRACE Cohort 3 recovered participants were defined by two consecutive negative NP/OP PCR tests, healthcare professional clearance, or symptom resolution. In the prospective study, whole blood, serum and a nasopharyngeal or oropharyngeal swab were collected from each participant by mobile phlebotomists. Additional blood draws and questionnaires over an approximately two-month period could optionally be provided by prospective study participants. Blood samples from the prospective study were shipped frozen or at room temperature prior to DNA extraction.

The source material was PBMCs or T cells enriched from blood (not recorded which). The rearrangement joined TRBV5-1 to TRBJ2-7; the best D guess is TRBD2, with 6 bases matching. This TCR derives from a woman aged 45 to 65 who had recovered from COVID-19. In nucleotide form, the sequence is TGCGCCAGCAGCATACCGGGAGACGAGCAGTACTTC. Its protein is CASSIPGDEQYF.